What follows are 10 T cell receptor beta chains derived from one specimen sequenced in a study of blood T cells in healthy people across ages. Next came a second PCR, run for roughly 6 to 11 cycles, which used a sample-barcoded 5' primer along with a J-beta primer mix. One entry per CDR3 protein, called by TCRdb with MiXCR from the 5' RACE reads. The sample consists of about 570,000 distinct CDR3 sequences, about 25% of them appearing once. Material for sequencing was blood. The receptors stem from a woman aged 65 to 85 in good health.

This rearrangement joins TRBV12-3 or TRBV12-4 to TRBJ2-1; D unclear. The CDR3 has 15 amino acids. Trimming cost V 3 bases and J 3 bases, with 12 bases left between them. The CDR3 DNA reads TGTGCCAGCAGTTTGAGGCAAGGGAACTACAATGAGCAGTTCTTC. It encodes CASSLRQGNYNEQFF.

This clonotype was observed a few times. Just one base apart from a much larger clone, this may be a read error. The chain uses TRBV16 and TRBJ2-7; unclear D gene. CDR3 length: 14 residues. Germline CDR1 KGHSY, CDR2 FQNENV. The CDR3 sequence: CACSQSRVTYEQYF. The CDR3 bases are TGTGCCTGCAGCCAATCAAGGGTTACCTACGAGCAGTACTTC.

This clonotype was seen a few times. This chain joins TRBV7-9 and TRBJ2-5; D is unclear. The germline CDR1 and CDR2 sequences are SEHNR and FQNEAQ (reference sequence). This CDR3 region has 15 residues. The V end was cut by 1 base, the J end by 1 base, with 10 bases between. This CDR3 is CASSLVAPFQETQYF. CDR3 bases: TGTGCCAGCAGCTTAGTCGCACCATTCCAAGAGACCCAGTACTTC.

This clonotype was counted a few times. This chain joins TRBV5-1 and TRBJ2-5, with 9 nucleotides matching TRBD2. This CDR3 has 16 amino acids. The ends lost 0 bases at V and 4 bases at J; junction bases unmatched: 7. Per germline, CDR1 SGHRS and CDR2 YFSETQ. CDR3: CASSLGIAGDGETQYF. The CDR3 DNA sequence: TGCGCCAGCAGCTTGGGAATAGCGGGGGACGGAGAGACCCAGTACTTC.

This clonotype was seen a few times. This sequence joins TRBV7-2 and TRBJ1-5; unclear D gene. The V end was cut by 2 bases, the J end by 6 bases, with 14 bases between. The germline CDR1 and CDR2 sequences are SGHTA and FQGNSA. The CDR3 consists of 15 residues. The CDR3 loop reads CASSLTVPGSQPQHF. The CDR3 DNA reads as TGTGCCAGCAGCTTAACAGTCCCGGGAAGTCAGCCCCAGCATTTT.

The chain joins TRBV20-1 to TRBJ1-4; TRBD1 aligns across 9 bases. J lost 5 bases, V lost 5 bases, and 9 bases had no gene match. Germline lookup yields CDR1 DFQATT and CDR2 SNEGSKA (reference sequence). The CDR3 is 15 amino acids. CDR3 sequence (DNA): TGCAGTGCTTCTACACCGGGACAGGGCAATGAAAAACTGTTTTTT. Its protein product is CSASTPGQGNEKLFF.

The V and J genes are TRBV20-1 and TRBJ2-5, with 15 bases identical to TRBD2. Judging by the DNA end, TRBJ2-1 fits better; the J call may be wrong. The CDR3 consists of 14 residues. Germline-derived CDR1 and CDR2 are DFQATT and SNEGSKA (reference sequence). The CDR3 bases are TGCAGTGCAGGACTAGCGGGGGGGCTCGGGGAGCAGTTCTTC. Translating it yields CSAGLAGGLGEQFF.

V usage is TRBV7-2 and J usage is TRBJ2-7, with 9 bases aligning to TRBD1. V was pared by 8 bases and J by 7 bases, with 12 bases of the junction left unmatched. Germline-derived CDR1 and CDR2 are SGHTA and FQGNSA. This CDR3 has 14 residues. The CDR3 region is CASALQGAKREQYF. For the CDR3, the DNA is TGTGCCAGCGCCTTACAGGGGGCAAAGAGGGAGCAGTACTTC. Filled out from reference TRBV7-2 and TRBJ2-7, the complete variable domain reads GAGVSQSPSNKVTEKGKDVELRCDPISGHTALYWYRQSLGQGLEFLIYFQGNSAPDKSGLPSDRFSAERTGGSVSTLTIQRTQQEDSAVYLCASALQGAKREQYFGPGTRLTVT.

V gene TRBV20-1 combines with J gene TRBJ2-7; unclear D gene. Trimming left V 4 bases short and J 0 bases short, with 10 bases between. The CDR3 consists of 13 residues. Germline V gene data show CDR1 as DFQATT and CDR2 as SNEGSKA (reference sequence). CDR3 nucleotides: TGCAGTGCTATGGGCGGCACCTCCTACGAGCAGTACTTC. It encodes CSAMGGTSYEQYF.

This clonotype showed up just a few times. V usage is TRBV4-3 and J usage is TRBJ2-7; 11 nucleotides align to TRBD1. Germline CDR1 is LGHNA and CDR2 is YSLEER. Losses at the gene ends were 4 bases for V and 5 bases for J; bases not matched to a gene: 4. CDR3 length: 14 residues. CDR3 protein: CASSLGQGGHEQYF. The CDR3 DNA follows: TGCGCCAGCAGCCTGGGACAGGGGGGCCACGAGCAGTACTTC.